What follows is one TCR beta chain and its context. Trimming shortened V by 6 bases and J by 2 bases, and 10 bases separated the two germline ends. Germline assignment: CDR1 SGHRS and CDR2 YFSETQ. The CDR3 spans 13 residues. Source study methods: Estimates of nucleated cell counts were drawn from the amplification of reference gene primers. Sequencing was performed with immunoSEQ multiplex PCR; in TCRdb, only in-frame clones are kept and a portion is missing. That table furnishes V, J and clone size, whereas the DNA furnished D and trimming. The data show about 250,000 clones, around four fifths seen once. This record belongs to a study of blood T cell repertoires in COVID-19. Turning to the study itself: Whether acute or convalescent, the COVID-19 samples came from the United States, Italy and Spain. PBMCs, B-cell-depleted T cells, or T cells provided the cDNA or gDNA that made up the material.

This TCR was sampled from an elderly man with acute or convalescent COVID-19. Sequenced input: peripheral blood. The chain joins TRBV5-1 to TRBJ2-3; maybe TRBD1 (6 bases). DNA for the CDR3: TGCGCCAGCACCAGGGGAACCACAGATACGCAGTATTTT. Translating gives CASTRGTTDTQYF.